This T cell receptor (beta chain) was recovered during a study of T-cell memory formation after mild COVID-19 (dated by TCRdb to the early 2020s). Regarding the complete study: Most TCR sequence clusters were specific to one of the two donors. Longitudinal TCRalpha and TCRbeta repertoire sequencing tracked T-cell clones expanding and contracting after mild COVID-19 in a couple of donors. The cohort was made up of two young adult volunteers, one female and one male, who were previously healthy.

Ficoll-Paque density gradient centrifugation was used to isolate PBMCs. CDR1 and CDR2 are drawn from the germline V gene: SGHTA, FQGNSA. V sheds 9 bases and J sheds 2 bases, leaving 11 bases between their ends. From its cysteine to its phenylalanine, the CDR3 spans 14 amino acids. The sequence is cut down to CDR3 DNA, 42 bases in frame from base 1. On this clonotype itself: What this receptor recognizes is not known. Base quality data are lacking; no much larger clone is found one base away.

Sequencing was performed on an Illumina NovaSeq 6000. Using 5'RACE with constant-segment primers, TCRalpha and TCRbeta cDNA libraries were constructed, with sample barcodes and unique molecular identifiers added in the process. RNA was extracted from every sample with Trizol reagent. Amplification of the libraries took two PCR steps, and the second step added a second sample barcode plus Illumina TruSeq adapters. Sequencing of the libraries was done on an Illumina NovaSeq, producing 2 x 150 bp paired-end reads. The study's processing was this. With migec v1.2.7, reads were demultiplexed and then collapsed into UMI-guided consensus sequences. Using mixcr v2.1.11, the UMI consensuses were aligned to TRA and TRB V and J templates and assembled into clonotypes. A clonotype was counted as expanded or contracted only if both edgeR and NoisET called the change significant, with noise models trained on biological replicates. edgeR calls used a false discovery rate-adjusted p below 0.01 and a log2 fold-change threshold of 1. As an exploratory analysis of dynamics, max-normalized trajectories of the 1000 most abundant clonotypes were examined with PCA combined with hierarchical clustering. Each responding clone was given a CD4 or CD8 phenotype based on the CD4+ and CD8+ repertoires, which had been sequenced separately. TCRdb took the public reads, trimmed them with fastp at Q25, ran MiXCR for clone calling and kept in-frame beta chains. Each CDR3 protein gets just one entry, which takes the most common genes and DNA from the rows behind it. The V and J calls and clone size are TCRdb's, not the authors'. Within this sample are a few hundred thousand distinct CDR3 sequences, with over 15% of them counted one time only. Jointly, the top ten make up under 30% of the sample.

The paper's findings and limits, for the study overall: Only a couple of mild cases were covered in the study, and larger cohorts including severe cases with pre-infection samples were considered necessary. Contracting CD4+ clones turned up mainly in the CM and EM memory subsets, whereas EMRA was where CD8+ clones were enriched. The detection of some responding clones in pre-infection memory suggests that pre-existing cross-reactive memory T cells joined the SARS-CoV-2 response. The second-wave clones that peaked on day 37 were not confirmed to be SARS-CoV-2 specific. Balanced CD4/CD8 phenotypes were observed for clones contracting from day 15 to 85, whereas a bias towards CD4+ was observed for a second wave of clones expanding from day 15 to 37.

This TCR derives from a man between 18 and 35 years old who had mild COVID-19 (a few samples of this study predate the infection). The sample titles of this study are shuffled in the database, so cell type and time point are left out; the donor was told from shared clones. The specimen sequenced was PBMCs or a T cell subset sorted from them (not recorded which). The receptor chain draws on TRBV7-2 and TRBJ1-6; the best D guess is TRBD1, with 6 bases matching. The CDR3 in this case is CASARGTYNSPLHF. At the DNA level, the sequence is TGTGCCAGTGCCAGGGGAACCTATAATTCACCCCTCCACTTT.